A selection of T cell receptor beta chains follows, all from one sample in a study of T cell responses to AZD1222 COVID-19 vaccine. TCRdb's copy holds only in-frame clones and misses some; the assay was immunoSEQ multiplex PCR. The data hold fewer than 150,000 clones, with over 75% observed a single time. The specimen was peripheral blood, collected 28 days after the second AZD1222 dose. Every receptor here comes from an adult who received the AZD1222 COVID-19 vaccine. Each CDR3 is given with its conserved first and last residue. The order of the fields is V gene, clone size, D gene, J gene, CDR3 DNA, CDR3 protein. The D gene is left open where the match is weak. The size entry is marked missing in some rows and otherwise reads once, few, many or a size class.

TRBV5-1,NA,TRBD1,TRBJ2-3,TGCGCCAGCACCCAGGGACAGAGCACAGATACGCAGTATTTT,CASTQGQSTDTQYF
TRBV19,NA,TRBD1,TRBJ1-2,TGTGCCAGTAGTGTCAGGGGGTCTGGCTACACCTTC,CASSVRGSGYTF
TRBV7-9,NA,TRBD1,TRBJ1-2,TGTGCCAGCATCGGGACAGGGAATGGCTACACCTTC,CASIGTGNGYTF
TRBV5-1,NA,TRBD1,TRBJ2-1,TGCGCCAGCAGCTCGGAGGACAGGGAGGTACATGAGCAGTTCTTC,CASSSEDREVHEQFF
TRBV2,NA,NA,TRBJ1-2,TGTGCCAGCCCCCGGGGGCTCGGCTATGGCTACACCTTC,CASPRGLGYGYTF
TRBV7-3,NA,NA,TRBJ1-5,TGTGCCAGCAGCTTGACCAGGAATCAGCCCCAGCATTTT,CASSLTRNQPQHF
TRBV7-9,NA,TRBD2,TRBJ2-1,TGTGCCAGCAGGTTCACTAGCGGCTACACCTACAATGAGCAGTTCTTC,CASRFTSGYTYNEQFF
TRBV3-1/TRBV3-2,NA,TRBD2,TRBJ2-1,TGTGCCAGCAGCCAAGCGATTAGCGGGGGGTCTAATGAGCAGTTCTTC,CASSQAISGGSNEQFF
TRBV12-3/TRBV12-4,NA,NA,TRBJ1-1,TGTGCCAGCAGCCGGAAGAACACTGAAGCTTTCTTT,CASSRKNTEAFF
TRBV11-2,once,NA,TRBJ1-4,TGTGCCAGCAGCTTTAACGGCTATCATGAAAAACTGTTTTTT,CASSFNGYHEKLFF
TRBV30,NA,NA,TRBJ1-5,TGTGCCTGGAGCGACCTTCCGGGATATCAGCCCCAGCATTTT,CAWSDLPGYQPQHF
TRBV5-4,NA,TRBD2,TRBJ2-7,TGTGCCAGCAGCTTTAGCGGGAGTACCTACGAGCAGTACTTC,CASSFSGSTYEQYF
TRBV19,few,NA,TRBJ2-6,TGTGCCAGTACAAGCTCTGGGGCCAACGTCCTGACTTTC,CASTSSGANVLTF
TRBV15,NA,NA,TRBJ1-5,TGTGCCACCAGCAGATATCGACAGCCTAGCAATCAGCCCCAGCATTTT,CATSRYRQPSNQPQHF
TRBV3-1/TRBV3-2,NA,NA,TRBJ1-3,TGTGCCAGCAGCCAAGACATGTGGTCTGCCGGAAGATCTGGAAACACCATATATTTT,CASSQDMWSAGRSGNTIYF
TRBV25-1,NA,TRBD1,TRBJ2-5,TGTGCCAGCAGTGATCAACCGGGACAGGCTTGGGAGACCCAGTACTTC,CASSDQPGQAWETQYF
TRBV5-4,NA,TRBD2,TRBJ2-3,TGTGCCAGCAGCTTGGGACTAGCGGGAGTGGGTACAGATACGCAGTATTTT,CASSLGLAGVGTDTQYF
TRBV6-5,NA,TRBD2,TRBJ2-1,TGTGCCAGCAGTTACTCAGCGGGGAGGATGGAGAATGAGCAGTTCTTC,CASSYSAGRMENEQFF
TRBV11-1,NA,NA,TRBJ2-3,TGTGCCAGCAGCTCCTCCGGGACTTCCGCAGATACGCAGTATTTT,CASSSSGTSADTQYF
TRBV19,NA,TRBD1,TRBJ1-5,TGTGCCAGTAGTATAACCCCGGGACAGTATAGCAATCAGCCCCAGCATTTT,CASSITPGQYSNQPQHF
TRBV6-5,NA,NA,TRBJ1-3,TGTGCCAGCAGTTACTTTGGACATAATACTGGAAACACCATATATTTT,CASSYFGHNTGNTIYF
TRBV28,NA,NA,TRBJ1-3,TGTGCCAGCAGTTCCTCAGGGCCGGACACCATATATTTT,CASSSSGPDTIYF
TRBV3-1/TRBV3-2,NA,TRBD2,TRBJ2-7,TGTGCCAGCAGCCAAGGGCGGCTAGCGGGAGACGAGCAGTACTTC,CASSQGRLAGDEQYF
TRBV18,NA,TRBD1,TRBJ2-7,TGTGCCAGCTCCCCCGGGACAGGGGGCGTCGAGCAGTACTTC,CASSPGTGGVEQYF
TRBV14,few,NA,TRBJ1-4,TGTGCCAGCAGCCAACGGGTCCGACTGTTTTTT,CASSQRVRLFF
TRBV7-9,NA,NA,TRBJ2-1,TGTGCCAGCAGCACAACCGGGGCCGGGCGGGCGAATGAGCAGTTCTTC,CASSTTGAGRANEQFF
TRBV3-1/TRBV3-2,NA,NA,TRBJ2-2,TGTGCCAGCAGCCAAGATTGGCAGGGGAACACCGGGGAGCTGTTTTTT,CASSQDWQGNTGELFF
TRBV5-1,NA,TRBD1,TRBJ2-3,TGCGCCAGCAGCCCGGGGGACAGGGGGCAGGATACGCAGTATTTT,CASSPGDRGQDTQYF
TRBV11-3,NA,NA,TRBJ2-1,TGTGCCAGCAGCTTAGGTGGGGGCGAGCAGTTCTTC,CASSLGGGEQFF
TRBV29-1,NA,NA,TRBJ2-1,TGCAGCGCTGAAACGGGAGTGGTGAATGAGCAGTTCTTC,CSAETGVVNEQFF
TRBV11-2,NA,TRBD2,TRBJ2-3,TGTGCCAGCAGCCCAGCGGGGGAGGAGACAGATACGCAGTATTTT,CASSPAGEETDTQYF
TRBV6-1,NA,TRBD2,TRBJ2-3,TGTGCCAGCAGTGAAGGGGGTAGCGGGGGAGATACGCAGTATTTT,CASSEGGSGGDTQYF
TRBV29-1,NA,NA,TRBJ1-1,TGCAGCGTTGAAGCGCAGGTAAACACTGAAGCTTTCTTT,CSVEAQVNTEAFF
TRBV18,NA,NA,TRBJ1-2,TGTGCCAGCTCACAAGACAGAGACTATGGCTACACCTTC,CASSQDRDYGYTF
TRBV7-9,NA,NA,TRBJ1-4,TGTGCCAGCGGATCACTAGGGGAAAAACTGTTTTTT,CASGSLGEKLFF
TRBV6-6,NA,NA,TRBJ1-2,TGTGCCAGCAGCCCGGGGGGTGGCTACACCTTC,CASSPGGGYTF
TRBV11-2,NA,NA,TRBJ1-2,TGTGCCAGCAGCTTGGGCCAAAACCCCAACTATGGCTACACCTTC,CASSLGQNPNYGYTF
TRBV28,once,NA,TRBJ2-1,TGTGCCAGCAGTTTGGGTCTAGCAAATGAGCAGTTCTTC,CASSLGLANEQFF
TRBV5-1,NA,NA,TRBJ2-1,TGCGCCAGCAGCTTGAACGGGGCCGCCTACAATGAGCAGTTCTTC,CASSLNGAAYNEQFF
TRBV5-4,once,TRBD1,TRBJ1-1,TGTGCCAGCAGCCCAGGGACAGGGGGGAGACACACTGAAGCTTTCTTT,CASSPGTGGRHTEAFF
TRBV27,NA,NA,TRBJ1-2,TGTGCCAGCAGTTTATTTGCCTCAACCGGGGACTATGGCTACACCTTC,CASSLFASTGDYGYTF
TRBV28,NA,TRBD1,TRBJ1-5,TGTGCCAGCAGCTCGGACAGGGTAGGTCAGCCCCAGCATTTT,CASSSDRVGQPQHF
TRBV5-1,NA,NA,TRBJ2-2,TGCGCCAGCTCCCGCAGTCTCTCCGCGAACACCGGGGAGCTGTTTTTT,CASSRSLSANTGELFF
TRBV12-3/TRBV12-4,NA,NA,TRBJ1-5,TGTGCCAGCAGTTTGGGGGAAGTAAGGCCCCAGCATTTT,CASSLGEVRPQHF
TRBV6-2/TRBV6-3,NA,NA,TRBJ1-4,TGTGCCAGCAGTTCGGGGGGAACAACTAATGAAAAACTGTTTTTT,CASSSGGTTNEKLFF
TRBV3-1/TRBV3-2,NA,NA,TRBJ2-2,TGTGCCAGCAGCCAAGGAGCCCACGGGGAGCTGTTTTTT,CASSQGAHGELFF
TRBV13,many,NA,TRBJ1-2,TGTGCCAGCAGCTTAGGTGGGGGGATTGGCTACACCTTC,CASSLGGGIGYTF
TRBV9,NA,TRBD1,TRBJ1-1,TGTGCCAGCAGCGCCCTCGCCCACACCAGACAGGGGACAGCTTTCTTT,CASSALAHTRQGTAFF
TRBV6-5,NA,NA,TRBJ2-2,TGTGCCAGCAGTTTCGGGACGCTTACCGGGGAGCTGTTTTTT,CASSFGTLTGELFF
TRBV2,once,NA,TRBJ2-3,TGTGCCAGCAGATGGGACACAGATACGCAGTATTTT,CASRWDTDTQYF
TRBV6-2/TRBV6-3,NA,NA,TRBJ2-7,TGTGCCAGCAGTTACTCGCCCAGGACCTCCTACGAGCAGTACTTC,CASSYSPRTSYEQYF
TRBV5-4,NA,TRBD2,TRBJ2-5,TGTGCCAGCAGATCAAACCCGGGGGGGCAAGAGACCCAGTACTTC,CASRSNPGGQETQYF
TRBV6-6,NA,NA,TRBJ1-3,TGTGCCAGCAGTCGGACCGGGACCCCGTCGGGCGGAAACACCATATATTTT,CASSRTGTPSGGNTIYF